This T cell receptor beta chain is drawn from a study of blood T cell repertoires in COVID-19. Here immunoSEQ multiplex PCR was the method, and the copy in TCRdb shows in-frame clones only, minus some. The sample shows 200,000 to 250,000 clones, about 91% of them seen only once. V gave up 0 bases and J gave up 4 bases, with 15 bases separating them. The CDR3 spans 16 residues. CDR1 MNHNS and CDR2 SASEGT come from the germline V gene. This clone appeared a single time. Specimen: PBMCs or T cells enriched from blood (not recorded which). The rearrangement uses TRBV6-1 and TRBJ1-2; a possible D gene is TRBD1 (5 bases). The TCR comes from a woman aged 30 to 39 with acute COVID-19. CDR3 loop: CASSEALRASIYGYTF. The CDR3 DNA sequence: TGTGCCAGCAGTGAAGCCCTCAGGGCCAGTATCTATGGCTACACCTTC.